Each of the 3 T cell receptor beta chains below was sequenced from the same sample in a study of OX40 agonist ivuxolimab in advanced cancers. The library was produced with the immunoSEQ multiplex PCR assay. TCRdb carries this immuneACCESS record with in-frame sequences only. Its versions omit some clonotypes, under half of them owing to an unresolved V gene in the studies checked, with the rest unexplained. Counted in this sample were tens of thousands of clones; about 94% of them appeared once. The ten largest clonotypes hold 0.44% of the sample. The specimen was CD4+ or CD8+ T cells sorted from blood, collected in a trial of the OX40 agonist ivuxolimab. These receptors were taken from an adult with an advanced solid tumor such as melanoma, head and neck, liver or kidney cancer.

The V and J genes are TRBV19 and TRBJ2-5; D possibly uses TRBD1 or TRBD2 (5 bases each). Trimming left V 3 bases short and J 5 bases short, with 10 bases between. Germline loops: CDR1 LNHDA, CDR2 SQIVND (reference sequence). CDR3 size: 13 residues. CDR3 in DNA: TGTGCCAGTAGTATGGGCAGGGAGGAGACCCAGTACTTC. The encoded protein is CASSMGREETQYF. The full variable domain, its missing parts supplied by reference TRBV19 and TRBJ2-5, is DGGITQSPKYLFRKEGQNVTLSCEQNLNHDAMYWYRQDPGQGLRLIYYSQIVNDFQKGDIAEGYSVSREKKESFPLTVTSAQKNPTAFYLCASSMGREETQYFGPGTRLLVL.

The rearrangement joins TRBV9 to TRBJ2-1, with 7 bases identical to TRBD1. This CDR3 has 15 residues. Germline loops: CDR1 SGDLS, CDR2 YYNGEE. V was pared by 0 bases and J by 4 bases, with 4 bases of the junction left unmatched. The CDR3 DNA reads TGTGCCAGCAGCGTAGCGGGACAGTGGTACAATGAGCAGTTCTTC. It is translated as CASSVAGQWYNEQFF. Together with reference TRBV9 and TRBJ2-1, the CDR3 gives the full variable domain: DSGVTQTPKHLITATGQRVTLRCSPRSGDLSVYWYQQSLDQGLQFLIQYYNGEERAKGNILERFSAQQFPDLHSELNLSSLELGDSALYFCASSVAGQWYNEQFFGPGTRLTVL.

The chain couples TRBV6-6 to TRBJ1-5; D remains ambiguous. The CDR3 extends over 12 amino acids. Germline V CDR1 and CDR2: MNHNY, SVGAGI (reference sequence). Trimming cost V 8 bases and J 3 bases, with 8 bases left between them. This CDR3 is CASSDNNQPQHF. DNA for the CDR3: TGTGCCAGCTCGGATAACAATCAGCCCCAGCATTTT.